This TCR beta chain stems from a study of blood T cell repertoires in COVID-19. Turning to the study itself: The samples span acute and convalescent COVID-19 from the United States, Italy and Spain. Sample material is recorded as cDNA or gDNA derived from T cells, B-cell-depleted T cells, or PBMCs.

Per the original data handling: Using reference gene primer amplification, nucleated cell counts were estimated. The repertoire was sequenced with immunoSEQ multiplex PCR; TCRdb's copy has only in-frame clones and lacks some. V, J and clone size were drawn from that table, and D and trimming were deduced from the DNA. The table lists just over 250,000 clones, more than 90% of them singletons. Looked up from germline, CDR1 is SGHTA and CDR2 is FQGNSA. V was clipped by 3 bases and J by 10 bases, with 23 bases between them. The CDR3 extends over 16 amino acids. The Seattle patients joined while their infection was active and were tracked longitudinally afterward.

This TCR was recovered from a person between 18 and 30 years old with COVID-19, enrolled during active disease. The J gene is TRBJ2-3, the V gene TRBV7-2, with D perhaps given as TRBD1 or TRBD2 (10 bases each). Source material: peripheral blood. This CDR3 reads CASSFGQGGSGRPQYF. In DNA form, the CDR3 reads TGTGCCAGCAGCTTCGGACAGGGGGGTAGCGGGAGGCCGCAGTATTTT.